Shown below are 23 T cell receptor beta chains from a single sample sequenced in a study of blood T cell repertoires in COVID-19. Only in-frame clones appear in the TCRdb table, and some are missing; sequencing was by immunoSEQ multiplex PCR. The data hold around 180,000 clones, with about 85% observed a single time. The sequencing sample was made of peripheral blood. The source of these receptors is a woman of 80 years or more with acute or convalescent COVID-19.

The sample holds a few counts of this clone. The chain is built from TRBV7-8 and TRBJ1-2, with 9 bases matching TRBD1. V lost 2 bases, J lost 4 bases, and 8 bases stayed unmatched. The CDR3 extends over 16 amino acids. Looked up from germline, CDR1 is SGHVS and CDR2 is FQNEAQ. CDR3 in DNA: TGTGCCAGCAGCTTAACGGGGACAGGGCCCCTCTATGGCTACACCTTC. Translating it yields CASSLTGTGPLYGYTF. Full variable domain (remainder filled in from reference TRBV7-8 and TRBJ1-2): GAGVSQSPRYKVAKRGQDVALRCDPISGHVSLFWYQQALGQGPEFLTYFQNEAQLDKSGLPSDRFFAERPEGSVSTLKIQRTQQEDSAVYLCASSLTGTGPLYGYTFGSGTRLTVV.

The chain is built from TRBV9 and TRBJ1-1; 8 nucleotides align to TRBD1. Trimming cost V 3 bases and J 1 base; bases outside gene matches: 11. Germline V CDR1 and CDR2: SGDLS, YYNGEE. The CDR3 has 17 amino acids. The CDR3 here is CASSGPPRDRWNTEAFF. In DNA form, the CDR3 reads TGTGCCAGCAGCGGGCCCCCACGGGACAGGTGGAACACTGAAGCTTTCTTT.

V is TRBV11-2 and J is TRBJ2-5, with D tentatively TRBD2 (7 bases). Trimming took off 5 bases at V and 2 bases at J, with 21 bases between the two ends. CDR3 length equals 17 residues. CDR1 and CDR2 from the germline V gene are SGHAT and FQNNGV. CDR3 nucleotides: TGTGCCAGCAGCCTAGGGCCCCCGGGGGGCGGTCAAGAGACCCAGTACTTC. Translation gives CASSLGPPGGGQETQYF.

The genes are TRBV11-2 and TRBJ1-1, with D tentatively TRBD1 (5 bases). Trimming shortened V by 1 base and J by 3 bases, and 9 bases separated the two germline ends. Germline V CDR1 and CDR2: SGHAT, FQNNGV. The CDR3 sequence is 14 residues long. Here the CDR3 reads CASSLGPGDTEAFF. The DNA for the CDR3 is TGTGCCAGCAGCTTAGGTCCGGGGGACACTGAAGCTTTCTTT.

This chain links TRBV12-5 with TRBJ2-6, with D possibly TRBD2 on 6 matching bases. Trimming pared 2 bases from V and 2 bases from J, leaving 13 bases between. This CDR3 comprises 17 residues. CDR1 and CDR2 from the germline V gene are LGHNT and FRNRAP. This CDR3 reads CASGLTVGGTGANVLTF. Here the CDR3 DNA reads TGTGCTAGTGGTTTGACCGTCGGGGGTACTGGGGCCAACGTCCTGACTTTC.

This chain joins TRBV12-3 or TRBV12-4 and TRBJ2-1, with TRBD2 matching 7 bases. CDR3 length: 11 residues. J gave up 10 bases and V 3 bases, and 0 bases lay outside the gene matches. The CDR3: CASSLRGEQFF. The CDR3 nucleotides read TGTGCCAGCAGTTTGCGGGGGGAGCAGTTCTTC.

V is TRBV5-4 and J is TRBJ2-2; 10 nucleotides agree with TRBD2. This CDR3 contains 16 residues. In germline, CDR1 is SGHNT, CDR2 YYREEE (reference sequence). Trimming took 1 base from V and 7 from J; bases not matched to a gene: 7. The CDR3 nucleotides read TGTGCCAGCAGCTTGAAGCTAGCGGGAGCGGGCGGGGAGCTGTTTTTT. It codes for CASSLKLAGAGGELFF.

This clone was seen a handful of times. CDR3 protein: CASSALAGRTNTDTQYF. CDR3 bases: TGTGCCAGCAGCGCCCTAGCGGGAAGAACCAACACAGATACGCAGTATTTT. The chain carries TRBV5-4 and TRBJ2-3; TRBD2 agrees at 9 bases. Per the germline V gene, CDR1 is SGHNT and CDR2 is YYREEE (reference sequence). The CDR3 consists of 17 residues. The V and J ends lost 4 bases and 2 bases, in that order; junction bases with no gene match: 11.

The rearrangement links TRBV4-3 to TRBJ2-6; 8 nucleotides agree with TRBD1. This CDR3 region has 18 residues. The V and J ends lost 0 bases and 3 bases, in that order; junction bases with no gene match: 7. Per germline, CDR1 LGHNA and CDR2 YSLEER. CDR3 amino acids: CASSQDRAGGGGANVLTF. DNA for the CDR3: TGCGCCAGCAGCCAAGATCGGGCAGGGGGCGGTGGGGCCAACGTCCTGACTTTC.

The CDR3 is CASSVSGQETQYF. The CDR3 DNA reads TGTGCCAGCAGCGTGTCAGGGCAAGAGACCCAGTACTTC. The chain uses TRBV9 and TRBJ2-5, with D possibly TRBD1 on 5 matching bases. The CDR3 is made up of 13 amino acids. V was clipped by 2 bases and J by 2 bases, with 7 bases between them. Germline assignment: CDR1 SGDLS and CDR2 YYNGEE.

The rearrangement joins TRBV7-2 to TRBJ1-1, with no clear D. Trimming cost V 1 base and J 7 bases, with 13 bases left between them. Germline lookup yields CDR1 SGHTA and CDR2 FQGNSA. This CDR3 has 14 amino acids. The CDR3 loop is CASSLVPGGSEAFF. The CDR3, as DNA: TGTGCCAGCAGCTTAGTCCCAGGCGGGAGTGAAGCTTTCTTT.

V is TRBV6-1 and J is TRBJ1-2, with 7 bases matching TRBD1. The germline gives CDR1 MNHNS, CDR2 SASEGT. The ends lost 5 bases at V and 2 bases at J; junction bases unmatched: 5. The CDR3 is 14 residues long. The CDR3 loop reads CASSHGQANYGYTF. DNA for the CDR3: TGTGCCAGCAGTCACGGACAGGCGAACTATGGCTACACCTTC.

Only a few counts were recorded for this clone. The V gene is TRBV19, the J gene TRBJ1-1; TRBD1 matches 7 bases. Germline V CDR1 and CDR2: LNHDA, SQIVND (reference sequence). V lost 6 bases to trimming and J lost 5 bases; unmatched junction nucleotides: 9. The CDR3 has 14 residues. The CDR3 sequence: CASRYRGTGTEAFF. CDR3 DNA sequence: TGTGCCAGTAGATACAGGGGCACGGGGACTGAAGCTTTCTTT.

V gene TRBV3-1 (or the pseudogene TRBV3-2) combines with J gene TRBJ2-7; no definite D call. The V end lost 2 bases, the J end lost 1 base, and 6 bases lay between the germline ends. Germline V lookup: CDR1 LGHDT, CDR2 YNNKEL (reference sequence). This CDR3 region has 13 residues. Here the CDR3 reads CASSQSRSYEQYF. The CDR3 coding sequence is TGTGCCAGCAGCCAATCGCGGTCCTACGAGCAGTACTTC.

The V and J genes are TRBV12-5 and TRBJ2-7, with a possible D match to TRBD2 (6 bases). Germline CDR1 LGHNT, CDR2 FRNRAP. The CDR3 totals 13 residues. Trimming cost V 6 bases and J 7 bases, with 16 bases left between them. CDR3 region: CASGWGTAAEQYF. The CDR3 coding sequence is TGTGCTAGTGGCTGGGGGACTGCCGCTGAGCAGTACTTC.

The chain has TRBV24-1 and TRBJ2-1; 8 nucleotides line up with TRBD1. V gave up 3 bases and J gave up 9 bases; unmatched junction bases: 9. CDR1 is KGHDR and CDR2 is SFDVKD in the germline V gene. There are 15 residues in the CDR3. As DNA, the CDR3 is TGTGCCACCAGTGATCGGAGGACAGGGCTGGGTGAGCAGTTCTTC. It is translated as CATSDRRTGLGEQFF.

The genes are TRBV3-1 (or the pseudogene TRBV3-2) and TRBJ2-7, with 9 bases lining up with TRBD2. Germline trimming cut 2 bases from V and 2 bases from J; bases unmatched to any gene: 7. Germline CDR1 LGHDT, CDR2 YNNKEL (reference sequence). The CDR3 has 16 residues. The CDR3, as DNA: TGTGCCAGCAGCCAACCCGCCGGCGGGAGGGCCTACGAGCAGTACTTC. The encoded protein is CASSQPAGGRAYEQYF.

The chain carries TRBV7-9 and TRBJ2-3; 10 bases fit TRBD1. This CDR3 has 15 residues. Germline trimming cut 3 bases from V and 1 base from J; bases unmatched to any gene: 1. Germline-derived CDR1 and CDR2 are SEHNR and FQNEAQ (reference sequence). For the CDR3, the DNA is TGTGCCAGCAGCTTCGGGACAGGGGGCACAGATACGCAGTATTTT. It specifies CASSFGTGGTDTQYF.

The chain joins TRBV7-7 to TRBJ2-2; possibly TRBD2 for D (6 bases). In germline, CDR1 is SSHAT, CDR2 FNYEAQ (reference sequence). The CDR3 covers 15 residues. Trimming pared 1 base from V and 5 bases from J, leaving 11 bases between. CDR3 region: CASSLDFGGTGELFF. The CDR3 DNA reads as TGTGCCAGCAGCTTAGACTTTGGGGGGACCGGGGAGCTGTTTTTT.

The chain carries TRBV19 and TRBJ2-2, with D perhaps matching TRBD1 (6 bases). V lost 5 bases to trimming and J lost 6 bases, with 13 bases between them. The germline V gene encodes CDR1 LNHDA and CDR2 SQIVND (reference sequence). The CDR3 is 14 amino acids. The CDR3: CASSEQGRSGELFF. The CDR3 bases are TGTGCCAGTAGTGAACAGGGAAGGTCCGGGGAGCTGTTTTTT.

The genes are TRBV27 and TRBJ1-1, with 10 bases aligning to TRBD1. This CDR3 contains 16 residues. Germline loops: CDR1 MNHEY, CDR2 SMNVEV (reference sequence). The V gene end was trimmed by 5 bases and the J gene end by 5 bases; junction bases not matched to a gene: 11. Here the CDR3 reads CASSRDPGTGVTEAFF. The CDR3 DNA sequence: TGTGCCAGCAGTCGAGACCCCGGGACAGGGGTTACTGAAGCTTTCTTT.

V and J are TRBV5-1 and TRBJ2-5; 12 nucleotides agree with TRBD1. Looked up from germline, CDR1 is SGHRS and CDR2 is YFSETQ. The CDR3 contains 17 residues. V trimming: 3 bases; J trimming: 5 bases; junction bases outside the gene matches: 11. The CDR3 spells CASSSGRGQGAMETQYF. CDR3 in DNA: TGCGCCAGCAGCTCCGGGAGGGGACAGGGGGCTATGGAGACCCAGTACTTC.

CDR3 protein: CASSLAFWFRTHSGSSYNEQFF. DNA for the CDR3: TGCGCCAGCAGCTTGGCCTTCTGGTTCCGCACACATAGCGGGAGCTCCTACAATGAGCAGTTCTTC. The chain links TRBV5-1 to TRBJ2-1; 9 positions match TRBD2. After removal of 0 bases from V and 0 bases from J, the junction contained 19 bases not matched to a gene. The length of the CDR3 is 22 residues. Per germline, CDR1 SGHRS and CDR2 YFSETQ.